This T cell receptor (beta chain) emerged from a study of T cell responses to AZD1222 COVID-19 vaccine. Study overall: Second-dose recipients at about 4 or about 12 weeks were treated as one pooled group.

The CDR3 runs to 14 residues. Germline lookup yields CDR1 SGHTA and CDR2 FQGNSA. The V and J ends lost 2 bases and 3 bases respectively, with 10 bases between them. As regards this clone: Its specificity is unknown.

The repertoire was sequenced with immunoSEQ multiplex PCR; TCRdb's copy has only in-frame clones and lacks some. Here the sample spans about 150,000 clones, about nine tenths being singletons. Study conclusions and caveats: Spike was spanned by vaccine-associated CD4 TCRs, with dominance at 160-218 and 743-854. Nearly half of spike-specific TCRs reportedly target unmutated variant regions. It was only after the peak T cell response that any repertoires were sampled.

The source of this sequence is an adult in good health. This material consisted of peripheral blood, taken on day 0 of AZD1222 vaccination. The chain recombines TRBV7-2 with TRBJ1-1; D unresolved. The DNA of the CDR3 is TGTGCCAGCAGCTTAAACACTGGGGACACTGAAGCTTTCTTT. Translating gives CASSLNTGDTEAFF.